These T cell receptor beta chains were read from a single sample in a study of blood T cell repertoires in COVID-19. The method was immunoSEQ multiplex PCR; TCRdb's version includes in-frame clones alone and lacks a portion of them. The data contain some 150,000 clones, roughly 80% of them seen just once; the ten biggest clones take up about 4%. The source material was peripheral blood. These receptors were obtained from a woman older than 75 with acute or convalescent COVID-19. CDR3s include the opening cysteine and the closing phenylalanine or tryptophan. The D gene is left open where the match is weak. For some rows the clone size is stated as once, few or many, or as a class when expanded; others skip it.

V gene	J gene	D gene	clone size	CDR3 protein	CDR3 DNA
TRBV5-1	TRBJ2-7	TRBD2	once	CASSPGGVEQYF	TGCGCCAGCAGCCCGGGAGGGGTCGAGCAGTACTTC
TRBV7-6	TRBJ1-3	NA	NA	CASSLGMGAGNTIYF	TGTGCCAGCAGCTTAGGCATGGGCGCCGGAAACACCATATATTTT
TRBV7-2	TRBJ2-3	TRBD2	NA	CASSFSGGAVADTQYF	TGTGCCAGCAGCTTTAGCGGGGGGGCCGTTGCAGATACGCAGTATTTT
TRBV18	TRBJ1-1	NA	NA	CASSPRQTNTEAFF	TGTGCCAGCTCACCAAGACAGACCAACACTGAAGCTTTCTTT
TRBV21-1	TRBJ1-1	NA	NA	CASSHHRDITLMNTEAFF	TGTGCCAGCAGCCACCACCGAGACATAACACTTATGAACACTGAAGCTTTCTTT
TRBV7-2	TRBJ1-5	TRBD1	NA	CASSFTGGGNQPQHF	TGTGCCAGCAGCTTTACAGGGGGCGGGAATCAGCCCCAGCATTTT
TRBV7-2	TRBJ2-7	NA	few	CASSLVSGSYEQYF	TGTGCCAGCAGCTTAGTTTCCGGTTCCTACGAGCAGTACTTC
TRBV23-1	TRBJ2-1	NA	NA	CASSQLPGRDGSPNNEQFF	TGCGCCAGCAGTCAACTCCCCGGTAGGGACGGGAGTCCTAACAATGAGCAGTTCTTC
TRBV7-7	TRBJ2-7	NA	NA	CASSHTSSGEQYF	TGTGCCAGCAGCCACACTTCTTCGGGCGAGCAGTACTTC
TRBV19	TRBJ1-5	TRBD1	NA	CASARQGSNQPQHF	TGTGCCAGCGCCCGACAGGGTAGCAATCAGCCCCAGCATTTT
TRBV18	TRBJ2-7	NA	NA	CASSPLTGQPYEQYF	TGTGCCAGCTCACCACTGACAGGTCAGCCCTACGAGCAGTACTTC
TRBV29-1	TRBJ1-1	NA	NA	CSARSIAAEAFF	TGCAGCGCACGATCGATAGCTGCTGAAGCTTTCTTT
TRBV28	TRBJ1-2	TRBD1	NA	CASGTGFDGYTF	TGTGCCAGCGGGACAGGGTTTGATGGCTACACCTTC
TRBV5-1	TRBJ2-3	NA	few	CASSLRGSTDTQYF	TGCGCCAGCAGCTTGCGGGGGAGCACAGATACGCAGTATTTT
TRBV28	TRBJ2-3	NA	NA	CASSQGTPLYWDTQYF	TGTGCCAGCAGTCAAGGGACACCTCTTTATTGGGATACGCAGTATTTT
TRBV2	TRBJ1-3	TRBD1	NA	CASSVGQGANTIYF	TGTGCCAGCAGTGTCGGACAGGGGGCAAACACCATATATTTT
TRBV27	TRBJ2-1	TRBD2	NA	CASSPYKAGLAGSNEQFF	TGTGCCAGCAGTCCATACAAGGCCGGGCTAGCGGGGTCGAATGAGCAGTTCTTC
TRBV24-1	TRBJ2-5	NA	NA	CATSQGGRQETQYF	TGTGCCACCAGTCAGGGCGGTCGCCAAGAGACCCAGTACTTC
TRBV5-6	TRBJ1-1	NA	NA	CASSFTDSRVANTEAFF	TGTGCCAGCAGCTTTACAGATTCGCGGGTCGCGAACACTGAAGCTTTCTTT
TRBV10-2	TRBJ1-1	NA	NA	CASSAARKFMNTEAFF	TGCGCCAGCAGTGCTGCCAGAAAATTCATGAACACTGAAGCTTTCTTT
TRBV6-5	TRBJ1-2	TRBD1	once	CASRMGGQDYGYTF	TGTGCCAGCAGAATGGGGGGACAGGACTATGGCTACACCTTC
TRBV15	TRBJ1-2	TRBD1	NA	CATSRDRDRAGYTF	TGTGCCACCAGCAGAGATCGTGACAGGGCTGGCTACACCTTC
TRBV19	TRBJ1-1	NA	NA	CASKSYSGTEAFF	TGTGCCAGTAAGTCTTATTCCGGCACTGAAGCTTTCTTT
TRBV10-3	TRBJ2-3	NA	NA	CAISQSPPTSDLADTQYF	TGTGCCATCAGCCAATCCCCACCGACTAGTGATCTTGCAGATACGCAGTATTTT
TRBV28	TRBJ1-2	NA	few	CASSWAWGTNYGYTF	TGTGCCAGCAGTTGGGCTTGGGGCACTAACTATGGCTACACCTTC
TRBV12-3/TRBV12-4	TRBJ1-4	NA	NA	CASSSVEKLFF	TGTGCCAGCAGTTCGGTTGAAAAACTGTTTTTT
TRBV12-5	TRBJ2-3	TRBD1	NA	CASGLKSGGSTDTQYF	TGTGCTAGTGGTCTTAAGTCAGGGGGCAGCACAGATACGCAGTATTTT
TRBV7-9	TRBJ2-2	NA	NA	CASSDPGGSNTGELFF	TGTGCCAGCTCGGACCCAGGAGGGAGTAACACCGGGGAGCTGTTTTTT
TRBV2	TRBJ1-2	NA	NA	CASRHGARGVGYTF	TGTGCCAGCAGACATGGAGCCAGGGGTGTTGGCTACACCTTC
TRBV28	TRBJ1-1	NA	NA	CASSFWGAEAFF	TGTGCCAGCAGTTTTTGGGGGGCTGAAGCTTTCTTT
TRBV7-9	TRBJ1-6	NA	few	CASSLEGRSPLHF	TGTGCCAGCAGCTTAGAGGGGCGTTCACCCCTCCACTTT
TRBV30	TRBJ1-3	NA	NA	CAWSVSQRGNTIYF	TGTGCCTGGAGTGTAAGTCAGCGGGGAAACACCATATATTTT
TRBV28	TRBJ1-4	NA	NA	CASSFLSGPTNEKLFF	TGTGCCAGCAGTTTTTTGTCAGGTCCAACTAATGAAAAACTGTTTTTT
TRBV14	TRBJ2-2	NA	NA	CASSQAPHTGELFF	TGTGCCAGCAGCCAGGCTCCCCACACCGGGGAGCTGTTTTTT
TRBV4-1	TRBJ1-2	TRBD1	few	CASSQTTTSDRGGYGYTF	TGCGCCAGCAGCCAGACCACAACTTCCGACAGGGGTGGCTATGGCTACACCTTC
TRBV7-6	TRBJ2-1	NA	NA	CASSLASLYNEQFF	TGTGCCAGCAGCTTAGCCTCGTTGTACAATGAGCAGTTCTTC
TRBV25-1	TRBJ2-3	NA	NA	CASSRHRGDTQYF	TGTGCCAGCAGTCGTCATCGGGGAGATACGCAGTATTTT
TRBV2	TRBJ2-5	TRBD2	NA	CASRREGAGWETQYF	TGTGCCAGCCGGCGGGAGGGGGCCGGGTGGGAGACCCAGTACTTC
TRBV6-5	TRBJ1-6	TRBD1	NA	CASSSVGQLSNSPLHF	TGTGCCAGCAGTTCGGTGGGACAGTTGAGCAATTCACCCCTCCACTTT
TRBV12-3/TRBV12-4	TRBJ2-7	TRBD2	NA	CASSLLRGGEQYF	TGTGCCAGCAGTCTCCTGCGGGGGGGCGAGCAGTACTTC
TRBV19	TRBJ2-7	TRBD1	NA	CASSPGQGAYEQYF	TGTGCCAGTAGTCCCGGACAGGGGGCCTACGAGCAGTACTTC
TRBV7-2	TRBJ2-1	TRBD1	NA	CASSLATGNNEQFF	TGTGCCAGCAGCTTGGCGACAGGGAACAATGAGCAGTTCTTC
TRBV18	TRBJ1-1	TRBD1	NA	CASSRQGNTEAFF	TGTGCCAGCTCACGACAGGGGAACACTGAAGCTTTCTTT
TRBV27	TRBJ2-1	NA	NA	CASSSRARNGQFF	TGTGCCAGCAGTTCAAGAGCTAGGAATGGGCAGTTCTTC
TRBV5-1	TRBJ1-5	NA	NA	CASSLDGANQPQHF	TGCGCCAGCAGCTTGGATGGGGCCAATCAGCCCCAGCATTTT
TRBV7-9	TRBJ1-3	TRBD1	NA	CASTPGGHGNTIYF	TGTGCCAGCACCCCAGGGGGGCATGGAAACACCATATATTTT
TRBV24-1	TRBJ2-1	NA	NA	CATSDYPDSLEQFF	TGTGCCACCAGTGATTACCCTGACAGCTTGGAGCAGTTCTTC
TRBV27	TRBJ2-1	TRBD2	once	CASSLGAGGNEQFF	TGTGCCAGCAGTTTAGGGGCGGGAGGCAATGAGCAGTTCTTC
TRBV10-1	TRBJ2-1	TRBD1	few	CASSESGTGVFNEQFF	TGCGCCAGCAGTGAGTCCGGGACAGGGGTTTTCAATGAGCAGTTCTTC
TRBV5-1	TRBJ2-1	TRBD2	NA	CASTPTSGPGEQFF	TGCGCCAGCACCCCGACTAGCGGCCCCGGTGAGCAGTTCTTC
TRBV5-6	TRBJ2-7	TRBD1	once	CASSFKGQGYEQYF	TGTGCCAGCAGCTTCAAGGGACAGGGCTACGAGCAGTACTTC